Following are 14 T cell receptor beta chains from one sample sequenced in a study of blood T cell repertoires in COVID-19. Clones were sequenced by immunoSEQ multiplex PCR, and TCRdb holds only the in-frame ones, with some missing. Among about 80,000 clones listed, more than 60% were seen once. Sequencing was done on a sample of peripheral blood. The receptors originated from a human donor in a cohort sampled during active COVID-19.

The chain combines TRBV19 with TRBJ1-2; TRBD1 is a possible D gene (6 bases). Trimming removed 2 bases at V and 4 bases at J, with 17 bases between. The CDR3 loop spans 16 amino acids. CDR1 LNHDA and CDR2 SQIVND come from the germline V gene (reference sequence). CDR3 loop: CASSIYRALPSYGYTF. In nucleotides, the CDR3 is TGTGCCAGTAGTATATACAGGGCCCTTCCCTCCTATGGCTACACCTTC.

The chain recombines TRBV6-1 with TRBJ2-1, with TRBD2 matching 8 bases. This CDR3 is 12 amino acids long. Germline V gene lookup returns CDR1 MNHNS and CDR2 SASEGT. The J segment lost 12 bases and the V segment lost 7 bases, leaving 8 bases of the junction unmatched. CDR3 coding DNA: TGTGCCAGCACTCCGGGGGGGGAGGCGCAGTTCTTC. It codes for CASTPGGEAQFF.

The chain links TRBV30 to TRBJ2-1; D possibly corresponds to TRBD2 (5 bases). The germline V gene has CDR1 GTSNPN and CDR2 SVGIG (reference sequence). This CDR3 is 13 amino acids long. V lost 1 base, J lost 5 bases, and 9 bases lay in between. CDR3 sequence (DNA): TGTGCCTGGAGTGCCGGACTGGACAATGAGCAGTTCTTC. Its protein is CAWSAGLDNEQFF.

This chain uses TRBV6-5 with TRBJ1-3; D is perhaps TRBD1 (6 bases). The CDR3 is 16 residues long. The germline V gene encodes CDR1 MNHEY and CDR2 SVGAGI. Trimming took off 2 bases at V and 0 bases at J, with 11 bases between the two ends. CDR3 nucleotides: TGTGCCAGCAGTTACATCCGGGACACCTCTGGAAACACCATATATTTT. Encoded protein: CASSYIRDTSGNTIYF.

The chain carries TRBV6-6 and TRBJ1-2; possible D gene TRBD1, 5 bases. From germline, CDR1 is MNHNY and CDR2 SVGAGI (reference sequence). This CDR3 has 15 amino acids. The V end lost 4 bases, the J end lost 3 bases, and 15 bases lay between the germline ends. CDR3 sequence reads: CASSFKGKMDYGYTF. DNA for the CDR3: TGTGCCAGCAGTTTCAAGGGGAAGATGGACTATGGCTACACCTTC.

The chain carries TRBV6-1 and TRBJ1-4; D is uncertain. CDR1 and CDR2 from the germline V gene are MNHNS and SASEGT. CDR3 length: 15 residues. The ends were cut back, 2 bases at V and 8 bases at J, with 15 bases in the middle. The CDR3 bases are TGTGCCAGCAGTGAAATTCGGGGATCGGGAGAAAAACTGTTTTTT. This codes for CASSEIRGSGEKLFF.

This sequence joins TRBV27 and TRBJ1-2, with 8 nucleotides matching TRBD1. CDR1 is MNHEY, CDR2 SMNVEV, per germline (reference sequence). This CDR3 is 13 amino acids long. Trimming took 5 bases from V and 4 from J; bases not matched to a gene: 3. This chain's CDR3 is CASSAGTGYGYTF. The CDR3 nucleotides read TGTGCCAGCAGTGCGGGGACAGGCTATGGCTACACCTTC.

This clone appeared a single time. The chain combines TRBV7-9 with TRBJ1-2; D uncertain. This CDR3 contains 14 residues. Germline CDR1 is SEHNR and CDR2 is FQNEAQ (reference sequence). Trimming removed 4 bases at V and 5 bases at J, with 14 bases between. Written as DNA, the CDR3 is TGTGCCAGCAGCTATCCGGGAGCTCCTTATGGCTACACCTTC. Translation: CASSYPGAPYGYTF.

This chain joins TRBV20-1 and TRBJ1-5, with TRBD1 identical over 7 bases. V lost 6 bases and J lost 6; bases outside the gene matches: 2. The V gene's germline CDR1 is DFQATT and CDR2 SNEGSKA (reference sequence). CDR3 length equals 11 residues. Here the CDR3 DNA reads TGCAGTGCCCGACAGGGTCAGCCCCAGCATTTT. It codes for CSARQGQPQHF.

This clone came up a few times. This chain joins TRBV4-1 and TRBJ2-7; the match to TRBD1 covers 9 bases. The V gene's germline CDR1 is MGHRA and CDR2 YSYEKL. The CDR3 spans 14 residues. The J segment lost 5 bases and the V segment lost 4 bases, leaving 6 bases of the junction unmatched. The CDR3 coding sequence is TGCGCCAGCAGCCTAGGACAGGGGCCCGACGAGCAGTACTTC. It translates to CASSLGQGPDEQYF.

The rearrangement joins TRBV5-1 to TRBJ2-3, with a possible D match to TRBD1 (5 bases). The CDR3 loop spans 16 amino acids. Trimming pared 0 bases from V and 0 bases from J, leaving 11 bases between. The germline CDR1 and CDR2 sequences are SGHRS and YFSETQ. This CDR3 reads CASSLVGSGSTDTQYF. The CDR3 DNA follows: TGCGCCAGCAGCTTGGTAGGGTCAGGGAGCACAGATACGCAGTATTTT.

This sequence joins TRBV7-2 and TRBJ2-7; tentative D call: TRBD2 (6 bases). CDR1 SGHTA and CDR2 FQGNSA come from the germline V gene. V was shortened by 4 bases and J by 3 bases, with 16 bases between the two germline ends. This CDR3 region has 15 residues. The CDR3 nucleotides are TGTGCCAGCAGCTCATTCACCGGGGGAGGCTACGAGCAGTACTTC. Protein: CASSSFTGGGYEQYF.

The sample holds one count of this clone. The chain recombines TRBV6-1 with TRBJ1-1; no firm D call. The ends were cut back, 2 bases at V and 0 bases at J, with 7 bases in the middle. Germline V gene lookup returns CDR1 MNHNS and CDR2 SASEGT. This CDR3 comprises 14 residues. CDR3 residues: CASSEWHMNTEAFF. The CDR3 nucleotides read TGTGCCAGCAGTGAATGGCACATGAACACTGAAGCTTTCTTT.

The rearrangement joins TRBV10-3 to TRBJ1-2; tentatively, D is TRBD1 (6 bases). The CDR3 consists of 16 residues. In germline, CDR1 is ENHRY, CDR2 SYGVKD. The V end was cut by 4 bases, the J end by 6 bases, with 21 bases between. CDR3 in amino acids: CAISVRESGTPNGYTF. DNA for the CDR3: TGTGCCATCAGTGTCCGGGAATCCGGGACACCCAATGGCTACACCTTC.